This T cell receptor (beta chain) is from a study of T cells in localized non-small cell lung cancer. This clone is categorized as large. This table comes from immunoSEQ multiplex PCR, and its TCRdb copy is limited to in-frame clones, with some not included. The sample has approximately 3,100 clones; roughly 31% are singletons. Germline V gene sequence: CDR1 MGHDK, CDR2 SYGVNS. The CDR3 has 14 amino acids. V shed 7 bases and J shed 0 bases, with 12 bases lying between them. The chain links TRBV25-1 to TRBJ1-2; D is unclear. Source: lung tumor tissue, taken before any cancer treatment. The origin of this receptor is a woman aged 35-75 years with stage I squamous cell lung carcinoma. CDR3 coding DNA: TGTGCCAGCAAGTCCCGCAGCCCTAACTATGGCTACACCTTC. This gives the protein CASKSRSPNYGYTF.